These 8 T cell receptor beta chains were all obtained from the same sample, sequenced in a study of Tregs in tolerant kidney transplant recipients. Libraries were prepared by immunoSEQ multiplex PCR; TCRdb keeps only in-frame clonotypes and omits some of them. In the table there are about 110,000 clones, nearly 90% of which are singletons. The sequencing used CD4+ T cells from blood, collected before the transplant. These receptors were collected from a human donor who received a combined kidney and bone marrow transplant.

J is TRBJ2-3 and V is TRBV5-4; tentative D call: TRBD1 (6 bases). With 1 base removed from V and 2 bases from J, the gap between germline ends came to 8 bases. Germline CDR1 SGHNT, CDR2 YYREEE (reference sequence). The CDR3 is made up of 14 amino acids. This CDR3 is CASSLRTVTDTQYF. CDR3 DNA sequence: TGTGCCAGCAGCTTGAGGACAGTCACAGATACGCAGTATTTT. Full variable domain (outside the CDR3, taken from reference TRBV5-4 and TRBJ2-3): ETGVTQSPTHLIKTRGQQVTLRCSSQSGHNTVSWYQQALGQGPQFIFQYYREEENGRGNFPPRFSGLQFPNYSSELNVNALELDDSALYLCASSLRTVTDTQYFGPGTRLTVL.

There are a few counts of this clone. The rearrangement joins TRBV27 to TRBJ2-3, with a tentative D call TRBD1 (6 bases). This CDR3 spans 15 amino acids. The V end lost 2 bases, the J end lost 2 bases, and 11 bases lay between the germline ends. Germline values: CDR1 MNHEY, CDR2 SMNVEV (reference sequence). The CDR3 here is CASSLGQTFTDTQYF. The DNA for the CDR3 is TGTGCCAGCAGTTTAGGACAGACCTTCACAGATACGCAGTATTTT.

The chain recombines TRBV27 with TRBJ2-2; a weak D match, TRBD1 (5 bases). This CDR3 has 12 residues. Looked up from germline, CDR1 is MNHEY and CDR2 is SMNVEV (reference sequence). Trimming left V 6 bases short and J 6 bases short, with 8 bases between. CDR3 coding DNA: TGTGCCAGCAGGAGACAGTCCGGGGAGCTGTTTTTT. Protein sequence: CASRRQSGELFF.

This chain uses TRBV7-9 with TRBJ2-1, with 7 bases fitting TRBD2. V shed 7 bases, J shed 11 bases, and the junction held 11 bases outside the gene matches. CDR1 is SEHNR and CDR2 is FQNEAQ in the germline V gene (reference sequence). This CDR3 is 13 amino acids long. The CDR3 spells CASIPTSMNKQFF. The CDR3, as DNA: TGTGCCAGCATCCCGACTAGCATGAATAAGCAGTTCTTC.

The genes are TRBV9 and TRBJ2-7, with 7 bases that match TRBD1. The V segment lost 8 bases and the J segment 4 bases; nucleotides outside the gene matches: 12. CDR3 size: 14 residues. In germline, CDR1 is SGDLS, CDR2 YYNGEE. In nucleotides, the CDR3 is TGTGCCAGGACGTTAGGGGGCGTCGGGTACGAGCAGTACTTC. This gives the protein CARTLGGVGYEQYF.

The V call is TRBV2, the J call TRBJ2-5; no clear D. The V gene's germline CDR1 is SNHLY and CDR2 FYNNEI. The CDR3 contains 14 residues. Trimming shortened V by 2 bases and J by 0 bases, and 7 bases separated the two germline ends. The CDR3, as DNA: TGTGCCAGCAGTGAATTTGACTACCAAGAGACCCAGTACTTC. It specifies CASSEFDYQETQYF.

The J gene is TRBJ1-4, the V gene TRBV27, with D hard to call. Looked up from germline, CDR1 is MNHEY and CDR2 is SMNVEV (reference sequence). V was cut by 3 bases and J by 7 bases, with 12 bases left in between. This CDR3 region has 14 residues. CDR3 region: CASSFEGRSEKLFF. The CDR3 DNA reads as TGTGCCAGCAGTTTTGAAGGGAGGAGTGAAAAACTGTTTTTT.

The V gene is TRBV5-4, the J gene TRBJ2-7; no clear D. The germline V gene has CDR1 SGHNT and CDR2 YYREEE (reference sequence). The CDR3 consists of 13 residues. V was pared by 2 bases and J by 1 base, with 7 bases between. This CDR3 reads CASSLAGSYEQYF. CDR3 sequence (DNA): TGTGCCAGCAGCTTAGCAGGTTCCTACGAGCAGTACTTC.